What follows are 16 T cell receptor beta chains derived from one specimen sequenced in a study of sequential checkpoint blockade in melanoma. Indicated treatment: randomized to nivolumab then ipilimumab (arm A) or the reverse (arm B). The data were produced by immunoSEQ multiplex PCR, yet TCRdb's version contains in-frame clones alone and is incomplete. This sample has roughly 9,800 clones; around three quarters occur once, and the top ten carry roughly 53%. The sequenced sample was CD8+ T cells sorted from blood (inferred from file names), obtained from a patient given nivolumab and ipilimumab in sequence. The receptors stem from a human donor with melanoma.

The chain couples TRBV29-1 to TRBJ2-2; a possible D gene is TRBD1 (6 bases). Germline V lookup: CDR1 SQVTM, CDR2 ANQGSEA. V was shortened by 5 bases and J by 0 bases, with 10 bases between the two germline ends. There are 14 residues in the CDR3. The chain's CDR3 is CSVHRDTNTGELFF. CDR3 bases: TGCAGCGTTCACCGGGACACGAACACCGGGGAGCTGTTTTTT.

This clone was seen more than once but under ten times. J is TRBJ1-2 and V is TRBV7-9; TRBD1 aligns across 9 bases. V dropped 6 bases and J dropped 3; count of bases not matched to a gene: 14. The CDR3 loop spans 17 amino acids. CDR1 and CDR2 from the germline V gene are SEHNR and FQNEAQ (reference sequence). The CDR3 reads CASSDGTGQGSYYGYTF. CDR3 DNA: TGTGCCAGCAGTGACGGCACGGGACAGGGAAGTTACTATGGCTACACCTTC.

The J gene is TRBJ1-5, the V gene TRBV7-2; TRBD1 agrees at 8 bases. Losses at the gene ends were 5 bases for V and 7 bases for J; bases not matched to a gene: 10. Germline V gene sequence: CDR1 SGHTA, CDR2 FQGNSA. The CDR3 covers 15 residues. CDR3 protein: CASSPDRAKGQPQHF. The CDR3 DNA is TGTGCCAGCAGCCCGGACAGGGCAAAAGGACAGCCCCAGCATTTT.

V gene TRBV28 combines with J gene TRBJ2-7; TRBD2 aligns across 8 bases. The germline gives CDR1 MDHEN, CDR2 SYDVKM. The CDR3 is made up of 15 amino acids. J lost 1 base, V lost 6 bases, and 8 bases had no gene match. The CDR3 bases are TGTGCCAGCAGCTTCGGGGGGGAGGTTTCCTACGAGCAGTACTTC. It is translated as CASSFGGEVSYEQYF.

The chain couples TRBV7-2 to TRBJ2-7; TRBD2 might be the D (6 bases). Trimming cost V 3 bases and J 2 bases, with 11 bases left between them. Germline V gene lookup returns CDR1 SGHTA and CDR2 FQGNSA. CDR3 size: 14 residues. CDR3 sequence: CASSLGLAPYEQYF. The CDR3 bases are TGTGCCAGCAGCTTGGGACTTGCCCCCTACGAGCAGTACTTC.

The rearrangement joins TRBV9 to TRBJ1-2, with D uncertain. CDR3 length: 12 amino acids. Trimming shortened V by 9 bases and J by 1 base, and 10 bases separated the two germline ends. CDR1 and CDR2 (germline): SGDLS, YYNGEE. The CDR3 bases are TGTGCCACACGGCGGGTTAACTATGGCTACACCTTC. This gives the protein CATRRVNYGYTF. Drawing the rest from reference TRBV9 and TRBJ1-2, the complete variable domain is DSGVTQTPKHLITATGQRVTLRCSPRSGDLSVYWYQQSLDQGLQFLIQYYNGEERAKGNILERFSAQQFPDLHSELNLSSLELGDSALYFCATRRVNYGYTFGSGTRLTVV.

This rearrangement joins TRBV4-3 to TRBJ2-1, with D maybe TRBD1 (5 bases). Germline V gives CDR1 LGHNA, CDR2 YSLEER. Trimming took off 0 bases at V and 2 bases at J, with 8 bases between the two ends. The CDR3 has 15 residues. This chain's CDR3 is CASSQDLGAYNEQFF. For the CDR3, the DNA is TGCGCCAGCAGCCAAGATTTAGGGGCCTACAATGAGCAGTTCTTC.

V gene TRBV13 combines with J gene TRBJ2-7; 10 bases are a match to TRBD1. This CDR3 has 15 amino acids. J lost 2 bases, V lost 7 bases, and 8 bases had no gene match. Germline loops: CDR1 PRHDT, CDR2 FYEKMQ (reference sequence). CDR3 in amino acids: CASNRDRGPAYEQYF. Here the CDR3 DNA reads TGTGCCAGCAACCGGGACAGGGGACCCGCCTACGAGCAGTACTTC.

The chain joins TRBV4-2 to TRBJ1-1; D remains unclear. Germline V gives CDR1 LGHNA, CDR2 YNFKEQ. This CDR3 is 13 amino acids long. V was pared by 3 bases and J by 4 bases, with 9 bases between. CDR3 DNA: TGTGCCAGCAGCCACGAGCACAGCACTGAAGCTTTCTTT. It codes for CASSHEHSTEAFF.

This chain connects TRBV5-8 to TRBJ1-6, with no clear D. In germline, CDR1 is SGHTS, CDR2 YDEGEE. The V end lost 3 bases, the J end lost 6 bases, and 13 bases lay between the germline ends. The CDR3 runs to 15 residues. The CDR3 sequence is CASSSGWATNSPLHF. CDR3 nucleotides: TGTGCCAGCAGCTCGGGATGGGCGACTAATTCACCCCTCCACTTT.

V is TRBV28 and J is TRBJ1-5, with 8 bases that match TRBD1. The length of the CDR3 is 15 residues. Trimming removed 2 bases from V and 4 bases from J; junction bases left unmatched: 4. Germline CDR1 reads MDHEN; CDR2 reads SYDVKM. This CDR3 reads CASSLETGVNQPQHF. The DNA for the CDR3 is TGTGCCAGCAGTTTAGAGACAGGGGTAAATCAGCCCCAGCATTTT.

Concerning this clone: This probably arose from a read error, given a far larger clone one base away. The chain recombines TRBV5-1 with TRBJ1-1; TRBD1 might be the D (6 bases). Trimming took off 3 bases at V and 4 bases at J, with 22 bases between the two ends. CDR3 length: 17 amino acids. Germline V gives CDR1 SGHRS, CDR2 YFSETQ. In nucleotides, the CDR3 is TGCGCCAGCAGCTACTCGACTATAACAGGGATGGGCACTGAAGCTTTCTTT. Its protein is CASSYSTITGMGTEAFF. Full variable domain (outside the CDR3, taken from reference TRBV5-1 and TRBJ1-1): KAGVTQTPRYLIKTRGQQVTLSCSPISGHRSVSWYQQTPGQGLQFLFEYFSETQRNKGNFPGRFSGRQFSNSRSEMNVSTLELGDSALYLCASSYSTITGMGTEAFFGQGTRLTVV.

V and J are TRBV27 and TRBJ1-1, with 7 nucleotides matching TRBD1. Germline V gives CDR1 MNHEY, CDR2 SMNVEV (reference sequence). The CDR3 runs 15 residues. V shed 6 bases and J 4 bases; nucleotides not matched to a gene: 11. The CDR3 nucleotides read TGTGCCAGCAGCGGACAGGAGGTTCCCCTCACTGAAGCTTTCTTT. It specifies CASSGQEVPLTEAFF.

The chain carries TRBV9 and TRBJ1-5, with 8 bases aligning to TRBD1. The J segment lost 7 bases and the V segment lost 3 bases, leaving 6 bases of the junction unmatched. The CDR3 has 14 residues. Germline CDR1 reads SGDLS; CDR2 reads YYNGEE. The chain's CDR3 is CASSAQGVLQPQHF. The DNA of the CDR3 is TGTGCCAGCAGCGCACAGGGGGTGTTACAGCCCCAGCATTTT.

The chain links TRBV6-6 to TRBJ1-4; TRBD1 agrees at 7 bases. The V and J ends lost 4 bases and 2 bases, in that order; junction bases with no gene match: 7. CDR3 length: 16 residues. Germline lookup yields CDR1 MNHNY and CDR2 SVGAGI (reference sequence). The chain's CDR3 is CASSSLGQETNEKLFF. The DNA for the CDR3 is TGTGCCAGCAGTTCCCTTGGACAGGAGACTAATGAAAAACTGTTTTTT.

The count of this clone is one. The CDR3 protein is CASSLDSGQGARYEQYF. In DNA form, the CDR3 reads TGCGCCAGCAGCTTGGACTCGGGACAGGGGGCCCGCTACGAGCAGTACTTC. This chain connects TRBV5-1 to TRBJ2-7; 12 bases match TRBD1. This CDR3 comprises 17 residues. The germline gives CDR1 SGHRS, CDR2 YFSETQ. Losses at the gene ends were 0 bases for V and 3 bases for J; bases not matched to a gene: 7. The full variable domain, its missing parts supplied by reference TRBV5-1 and TRBJ2-7, is KAGVTQTPRYLIKTRGQQVTLSCSPISGHRSVSWYQQTPGQGLQFLFEYFSETQRNKGNFPGRFSGRQFSNSRSEMNVSTLELGDSALYLCASSLDSGQGARYEQYFGPGTRLTVT.